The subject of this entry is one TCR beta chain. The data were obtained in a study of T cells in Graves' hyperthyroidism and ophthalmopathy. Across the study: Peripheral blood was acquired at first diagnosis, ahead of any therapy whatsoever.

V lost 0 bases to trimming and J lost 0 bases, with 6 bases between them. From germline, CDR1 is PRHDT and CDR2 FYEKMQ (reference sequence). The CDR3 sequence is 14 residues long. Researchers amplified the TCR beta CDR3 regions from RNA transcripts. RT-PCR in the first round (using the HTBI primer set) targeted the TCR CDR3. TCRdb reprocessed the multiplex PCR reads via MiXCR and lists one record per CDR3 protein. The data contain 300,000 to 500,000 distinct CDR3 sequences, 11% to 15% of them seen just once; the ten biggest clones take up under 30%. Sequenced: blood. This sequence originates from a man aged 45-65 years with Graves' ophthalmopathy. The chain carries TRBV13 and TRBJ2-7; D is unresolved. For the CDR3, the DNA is TGTGCCAGCAGCTTAGGAGTCCTCTCCTACGAGCAGTACTTC. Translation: CASSLGVLSYEQYF.